Below are 22 T cell receptor beta chains sequenced from a single sample in a study of PD-1 blockade in classical Hodgkin lymphoma. Generated by immunoSEQ multiplex PCR, the TCRdb table keeps only in-frame clones and is missing some. The sample includes about 150,000 clones, about 78% of them seen just once. Each patient experienced a relapse that followed autologous stem cell transplantation, and brentuximab vedotin exposure varied. This specimen consisted of peripheral blood mononuclear cells (PBMCs), obtained before the second cycle of nivolumab. The source is a human donor with classical Hodgkin lymphoma.

The DNA for the CDR3 is TGTGCCAGCAGCCCCGGGACTGGAGAATACTTC. Translation: CASSPGTGEYF. The chain is built from TRBV6-5 and TRBJ2-4; perhaps TRBD2 as D (6 bases). CDR1 is MNHEY, CDR2 SVGAGI, per germline. The CDR3 contains 11 residues. V was pared by 6 bases and J by 16 bases, with 16 bases between.

The V and J genes are TRBV9 and TRBJ1-2; 7 bases match TRBD1. Germline-derived CDR1 and CDR2 are SGDLS and YYNGEE. CDR3 length equals 15 residues. Trimming at V came to 4 bases and at J to 2 bases, leaving 8 bases not matched to a gene. CDR3 residues: CASSPQGGGNYGYTF. The CDR3 DNA sequence: TGTGCCAGCAGCCCTCAGGGGGGTGGGAACTATGGCTACACCTTC.

Many counts were recorded for this clone. The same CDR3 also results from other DNA sequences found in this sample. The chain joins TRBV9 to TRBJ2-3, with D possibly matching TRBD1 (5 bases). The germline V gene has CDR1 SGDLS and CDR2 YYNGEE. V lost 4 bases, J lost 5 bases, and 5 bases lay in between. The CDR3 length is 11 residues. The CDR3 DNA follows: TGTGCCAGCAGCAGGGGAGATACGCAGTATTTT. Protein: CASSRGDTQYF.

This clone appeared a few times. This rearrangement joins TRBV6-5 to TRBJ1-2, with D unclear. Per the germline V gene, CDR1 is MNHEY and CDR2 is SVGAGI. With 9 bases removed from V and 3 bases from J, the gap between germline ends came to 11 bases. The CDR3 runs to 12 residues. This CDR3 reads CASIDPYYGYTF. CDR3 DNA: TGTGCCAGTATAGACCCATACTATGGCTACACCTTC.

V is TRBV2 and J is TRBJ2-2, with D perhaps matching TRBD1 or TRBD2 (5 bases each). The CDR3 is made up of 12 amino acids. With 6 bases removed from V and 6 bases from J, the gap between germline ends came to 8 bases. CDR1 and CDR2 (germline): SNHLY, FYNNEI. In DNA form, the CDR3 reads TGTGCCAGCAGGGGGGACGCCGGGGAGCTGTTTTTT. Protein product: CASRGDAGELFF.

This sequence joins TRBV4-1 and TRBJ1-1; TRBD1 might be the D (6 bases). There are 14 residues in the CDR3. Trimming took 0 bases from V and 3 from J, leaving 8 bases between them. Germline V gene lookup returns CDR1 MGHRA and CDR2 YSYEKL. The DNA for the CDR3 is TGCGCCAGCAGCCAAGAGGACAGATACACTGAAGCTTTCTTT. Amino acid sequence: CASSQEDRYTEAFF.

Only a few counts were recorded for this clone. The chain carries TRBV28 and TRBJ1-1; D unclear. Germline values: CDR1 MDHEN, CDR2 SYDVKM. Deletions cut 5 bases from V and 5 bases from J, with 6 bases between. This CDR3 comprises 11 residues. CDR3 sequence reads: CASSTQTEAFF. In DNA, the CDR3 is TGTGCCAGCAGTACCCAGACTGAAGCTTTCTTT. Looking up the rest from reference TRBV28 and TRBJ1-1 gives the full variable domain: DVKVTQSSRYLVKRTGEKVFLECVQDMDHENMFWYRQDPGLGLRLIYFSYDVKMKEKGDIPEGYSVSREKKERFSLILESASTNQTSMYLCASSTQTEAFFGQGTRLTVV.

The chain joins TRBV18 to TRBJ2-7; D gene unclear. Germline CDR1 reads KGHSH; CDR2 reads LQKENI. V lost 2 bases and J 4 bases, leaving 6 bases between the germline ends. The CDR3 length is 12 residues. CDR3 sequence reads: CASSPGPYEQYF. CDR3 DNA: TGTGCCAGCTCACCAGGGCCGTACGAGCAGTACTTC.

The chain has TRBV6-5 and TRBJ1-5, with 9 bases matching TRBD1. After removal of 8 bases from V and 1 base from J, the junction contained 6 bases not matched to a gene. Per the germline V gene, CDR1 is MNHEY and CDR2 is SVGAGI. This CDR3 is 15 amino acids long. The chain's CDR3 is CASRGQGRSNQPQHF. In nucleotides, the CDR3 is TGTGCCAGCCGGGGACAGGGTAGGAGCAATCAGCCCCAGCATTTT.

The chain uses TRBV5-8 and TRBJ2-1; perhaps TRBD1 as D (6 bases). V was clipped by 0 bases and J by 4 bases, with 14 bases between them. Germline V CDR1 and CDR2: SGHTS, YDEGEE. The CDR3 covers 16 residues. The CDR3, as DNA: TGTGCCAGCAGCTTGGATTACCAGGGGTCGTACAATGAGCAGTTCTTC. Amino acids: CASSLDYQGSYNEQFF. The whole variable domain, remainder taken from reference TRBV5-8 and TRBJ2-1, is EAGVTQSPTHLIKTRGQQATLRCSPISGHTSVYWYQQALGLGLQFLLWYDEGEERNRGNFPPRFSGRQFPNYSSELNVNALELEDSALYLCASSLDYQGSYNEQFFGPGTRLTVL.

This rearrangement joins TRBV19 to TRBJ2-7, with 15 bases aligning to TRBD2. This CDR3 has 16 amino acids. Trimming took 5 bases from V and 1 from J; bases not matched to a gene: 3. CDR1 LNHDA and CDR2 SQIVND come from the germline V gene (reference sequence). The CDR3 bases are TGTGCCAGTAGTCGGACTAGCGGGGGGGTTTCCTACGAGCAGTACTTC. Translating gives CASSRTSGGVSYEQYF.

The chain couples TRBV7-3 to TRBJ2-1; 12 bases are a match to TRBD2. Per the germline V gene, CDR1 is SGHTA and CDR2 is FQGTGA. CDR3 length: 19 amino acids. Losses at the gene ends were 2 bases for V and 0 bases for J; bases not matched to a gene: 8. CDR3 loop: CASSLPSGRAGGSYNEQFF. CDR3 nucleotide sequence: TGTGCCAGCAGCTTACCTAGCGGGAGGGCCGGGGGCTCCTACAATGAGCAGTTCTTC.

A note on this clone: The DNA is omitted, as the CDR3 cannot be located on it reliably, and the CDR3 follows TCRdb's listing. The chain recombines TRBV9 with TRBJ2-1; TRBD2 was called by the table and not checked on the DNA. 14 amino acids form the CDR3, both terminal residues included. The germline CDR1 and CDR2 sequences are SGDLS and YYNGEE. Here the CDR3 reads CASSAIVAGGIELF.

This rearrangement joins TRBV7-9 to TRBJ1-4; D is perhaps TRBD1 (6 bases). Germline lookup yields CDR1 SEHNR and CDR2 FQNEAQ (reference sequence). Trimming took 5 bases from V and 5 from J, leaving 9 bases between them. This CDR3 has 13 residues. CDR3 loop: CASSRQVNEKLFF. In nucleotides, the CDR3 is TGTGCCAGCAGCCGACAGGTGAATGAAAAACTGTTTTTT.

The chain joins TRBV6-1 to TRBJ2-5; 7 bases align to TRBD2. Per germline, CDR1 MNHNS and CDR2 SASEGT. Trimming at V came to 5 bases and at J to 5 bases, leaving 11 bases not matched to a gene. This CDR3 contains 15 residues. In nucleotides, the CDR3 is TGTGCCAGCAGTCCCAGTGCGGGGGTCGGGGAGACCCAGTACTTC. As protein: CASSPSAGVGETQYF.

In its sample, this clone was seen once. The chain joins TRBV5-6 to TRBJ1-3; D remains unclear. The CDR3 is 16 residues long. The germline V gene has CDR1 SGHDT and CDR2 YYEEEE. V was trimmed by 1 base and J by 2 bases, leaving 13 bases between them. In DNA form, the CDR3 reads TGTGCCAGCAGCTTGTTAGGGAGTGCGGCTGGAAACACCATATATTTT. Its protein is CASSLLGSAAGNTIYF.

Comment on this clone: A read error may produce the germline difference seen at one junction end. This chain joins TRBV2 and TRBJ2-1, with 10 bases fitting TRBD2. This CDR3 region has 15 residues. Germline-derived CDR1 and CDR2 are SNHLY and FYNNEI. In DNA, the CDR3 is TGTGCCAGCAGTGATGAGCGGGGGGGCTACTATGAGCAGTTCTTC. Translation gives CASSDERGGYYEQFF.

This chain connects TRBV9 to TRBJ2-7; the D is unclear. Germline CDR1 is SGDLS and CDR2 is YYNGEE. Trimming left V 4 bases short and J 0 bases short, with 11 bases between. CDR3 size: 14 residues. The CDR3 coding sequence is TGTGCCAGCAGCACTCGACTCGACTCCTACGAGCAGTACTTC. Protein product: CASSTRLDSYEQYF. The full variable domain, with the rest looked up from reference TRBV9 and TRBJ2-7, is DSGVTQTPKHLITATGQRVTLRCSPRSGDLSVYWYQQSLDQGLQFLIQYYNGEERAKGNILERFSAQQFPDLHSELNLSSLELGDSALYFCASSTRLDSYEQYFGPGTRLTVT.

The chain is built from TRBV7-9 and TRBJ1-1, with 8 bases identical to TRBD1. Germline-derived CDR1 and CDR2 are SEHNR and FQNEAQ (reference sequence). This CDR3 contains 14 residues. V lost 1 base to trimming and J lost 10 bases; unmatched junction nucleotides: 8. In DNA, the CDR3 is TGTGCCAGCAGCTTAGTGGGGCGACAGGGGACAGCTTTCTTT. It codes for CASSLVGRQGTAFF.

This clone was detected once. The chain has TRBV7-9 and TRBJ1-2, with 10 bases identical to TRBD1. This CDR3 contains 14 residues. The germline CDR1 and CDR2 sequences are SEHNR and FQNEAQ (reference sequence). Unmatched junction bases numbered 6, after V lost 5 bases and J lost 6 bases. This chain's CDR3 is CASSHTGTGDGYTF. The CDR3 DNA sequence: TGTGCCAGCAGCCATACCGGGACAGGGGATGGCTACACCTTC.

V gene TRBV6-5 combines with J gene TRBJ1-2, with TRBD1 matching 8 bases. Trimming removed 0 bases from V and 5 bases from J; junction bases left unmatched: 5. This CDR3 contains 15 residues. Germline loops: CDR1 MNHEY, CDR2 SVGAGI. Here the CDR3 DNA reads TGTGCCAGCAGTTACTCGGGACAGGTCGGGTATGGCTACACCTTC. Encoded protein: CASSYSGQVGYGYTF.

The V and J genes are TRBV23-1 and TRBJ1-5; D call uncertain. TRBV23-1 is flagged as an ORF with uncertain function. This CDR3 spans 17 amino acids. Trimming stripped 0 bases from V and 1 base from J, with 13 bases between. The CDR3 sequence: CASSQSKKDGSNQPQHF. CDR3 DNA: TGCGCCAGCAGTCAATCGAAAAAGGACGGAAGCAATCAGCCCCAGCATTTT.